This entry lists 4 T cell receptor beta chains sequenced from one sample in a study of OX40 agonist ivuxolimab in advanced cancers. Using immunoSEQ multiplex PCR, the repertoire was profiled, and TCRdb retains in-frame clones only, with some absent. The profile shows roughly 80,000 clones, 86% of them singletons. The material sequenced was CD4+ or CD8+ T cells sorted from blood, taken in a trial of the OX40 agonist ivuxolimab. The source of these receptors is an adult with an advanced solid tumor such as melanoma, head and neck, liver or kidney cancer.

The chain employs TRBV30 and TRBJ1-6; 7 nucleotides line up with TRBD1. There are 15 residues in the CDR3. Germline trimming cut 0 bases from V and 5 bases from J; bases unmatched to any gene: 4. CDR1 is GTSNPN, CDR2 SVGIG, per germline (reference sequence). CDR3: CAWSVGTANNSPLHF. In nucleotides, the CDR3 is TGTGCCTGGAGTGTCGGGACAGCAAATAATTCACCCCTCCACTTT.

Written as DNA, the CDR3 is TGTGCCAGCAGAGGGGGGGCCTACAATGAGCAGTTCTTC. Its protein is CASRGGAYNEQFF. This sequence joins TRBV7-9 and TRBJ2-1; a possible D gene is TRBD2 (7 bases). Germline CDR1 and CDR2: SEHNR and FQNEAQ (reference sequence). V was pared by 6 bases and J by 2 bases, with 8 bases between. The CDR3 contains 13 residues.

This clone has a handful of counts. The chain couples TRBV27 to TRBJ1-5; D may be TRBD1 (5 bases). This CDR3 is built from 14 residues. Germline assignment: CDR1 MNHEY and CDR2 SMNVEV (reference sequence). The V end lost 8 bases, the J end lost 3 bases, and 14 bases lay between the germline ends. CDR3 loop: CASWGGLINQPQHF. The CDR3 DNA reads TGTGCCAGCTGGGGCGGCCTGATCAATCAGCCCCAGCATTTT.

The rearrangement uses TRBV5-1 and TRBJ2-1, with D maybe TRBD2 (6 bases). The V gene lost 5 bases and the J gene lost 5 bases, with 14 bases spanning the gap. CDR3 size: 14 residues. Germline CDR1 SGHRS, CDR2 YFSETQ. The CDR3 DNA reads TGCGCCAGCAGTTACGGGACTGGAGACAATGAGCAGTTCTTC. This gives the protein CASSYGTGDNEQFF. Filled out from reference TRBV5-1 and TRBJ2-1, the complete variable domain reads KAGVTQTPRYLIKTRGQQVTLSCSPISGHRSVSWYQQTPGQGLQFLFEYFSETQRNKGNFPGRFSGRQFSNSRSEMNVSTLELGDSALYLCASSYGTGDNEQFFGPGTRLTVL.